This T cell receptor (beta chain) derives from a study of liver allograft versus peripheral blood T cells. For the study at large: Graft-liver T cell receptor repertoires were compared against recipient peripheral blood repertoires.

TCRdb ran MiXCR on the reads and lists one entry per CDR3 protein. The table shows some 7,200 distinct CDR3 sequences, with roughly a sixth occurring only once. Germline values: CDR1 ENHRY, CDR2 SYGVKD. There are 16 residues in the CDR3. With V trimmed by 4 bases and J by 6 bases, 12 bases remained unmatched. General study findings and limits: Liver allografts reportedly held T cell receptor repertoires unlike those in peripheral blood.

This clonotype counts as medium-sized. No antigen is known for it. The V and J genes are TRBV10-3 and TRBJ1-2, with 9 nucleotides matching TRBD1. The source of this sequence is a human patient who had a liver transplant. Part of the T cells may come from the graft donor. The chain's CDR3 is CAISGPGQGSVDGYTF. CDR3 nucleotide sequence: TGTGCCATCAGTGGCCCGGGACAGGGAAGTGTAGATGGCTACACCTTC.